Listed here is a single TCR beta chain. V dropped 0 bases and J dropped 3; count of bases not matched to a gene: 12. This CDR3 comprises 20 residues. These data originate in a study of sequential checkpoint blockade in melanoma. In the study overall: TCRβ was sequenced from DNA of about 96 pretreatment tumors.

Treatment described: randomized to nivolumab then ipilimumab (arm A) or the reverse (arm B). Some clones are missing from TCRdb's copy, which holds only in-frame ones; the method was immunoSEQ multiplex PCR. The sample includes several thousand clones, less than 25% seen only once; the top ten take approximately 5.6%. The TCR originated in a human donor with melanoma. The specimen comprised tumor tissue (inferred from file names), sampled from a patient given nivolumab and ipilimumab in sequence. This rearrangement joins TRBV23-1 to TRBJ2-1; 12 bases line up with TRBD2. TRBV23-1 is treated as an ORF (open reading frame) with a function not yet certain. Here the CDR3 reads CASSQSKTSGGRNLYNEQFF. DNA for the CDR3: TGCGCCAGCAGTCAATCGAAAACTAGCGGGGGGCGAAACCTCTACAATGAGCAGTTCTTC.